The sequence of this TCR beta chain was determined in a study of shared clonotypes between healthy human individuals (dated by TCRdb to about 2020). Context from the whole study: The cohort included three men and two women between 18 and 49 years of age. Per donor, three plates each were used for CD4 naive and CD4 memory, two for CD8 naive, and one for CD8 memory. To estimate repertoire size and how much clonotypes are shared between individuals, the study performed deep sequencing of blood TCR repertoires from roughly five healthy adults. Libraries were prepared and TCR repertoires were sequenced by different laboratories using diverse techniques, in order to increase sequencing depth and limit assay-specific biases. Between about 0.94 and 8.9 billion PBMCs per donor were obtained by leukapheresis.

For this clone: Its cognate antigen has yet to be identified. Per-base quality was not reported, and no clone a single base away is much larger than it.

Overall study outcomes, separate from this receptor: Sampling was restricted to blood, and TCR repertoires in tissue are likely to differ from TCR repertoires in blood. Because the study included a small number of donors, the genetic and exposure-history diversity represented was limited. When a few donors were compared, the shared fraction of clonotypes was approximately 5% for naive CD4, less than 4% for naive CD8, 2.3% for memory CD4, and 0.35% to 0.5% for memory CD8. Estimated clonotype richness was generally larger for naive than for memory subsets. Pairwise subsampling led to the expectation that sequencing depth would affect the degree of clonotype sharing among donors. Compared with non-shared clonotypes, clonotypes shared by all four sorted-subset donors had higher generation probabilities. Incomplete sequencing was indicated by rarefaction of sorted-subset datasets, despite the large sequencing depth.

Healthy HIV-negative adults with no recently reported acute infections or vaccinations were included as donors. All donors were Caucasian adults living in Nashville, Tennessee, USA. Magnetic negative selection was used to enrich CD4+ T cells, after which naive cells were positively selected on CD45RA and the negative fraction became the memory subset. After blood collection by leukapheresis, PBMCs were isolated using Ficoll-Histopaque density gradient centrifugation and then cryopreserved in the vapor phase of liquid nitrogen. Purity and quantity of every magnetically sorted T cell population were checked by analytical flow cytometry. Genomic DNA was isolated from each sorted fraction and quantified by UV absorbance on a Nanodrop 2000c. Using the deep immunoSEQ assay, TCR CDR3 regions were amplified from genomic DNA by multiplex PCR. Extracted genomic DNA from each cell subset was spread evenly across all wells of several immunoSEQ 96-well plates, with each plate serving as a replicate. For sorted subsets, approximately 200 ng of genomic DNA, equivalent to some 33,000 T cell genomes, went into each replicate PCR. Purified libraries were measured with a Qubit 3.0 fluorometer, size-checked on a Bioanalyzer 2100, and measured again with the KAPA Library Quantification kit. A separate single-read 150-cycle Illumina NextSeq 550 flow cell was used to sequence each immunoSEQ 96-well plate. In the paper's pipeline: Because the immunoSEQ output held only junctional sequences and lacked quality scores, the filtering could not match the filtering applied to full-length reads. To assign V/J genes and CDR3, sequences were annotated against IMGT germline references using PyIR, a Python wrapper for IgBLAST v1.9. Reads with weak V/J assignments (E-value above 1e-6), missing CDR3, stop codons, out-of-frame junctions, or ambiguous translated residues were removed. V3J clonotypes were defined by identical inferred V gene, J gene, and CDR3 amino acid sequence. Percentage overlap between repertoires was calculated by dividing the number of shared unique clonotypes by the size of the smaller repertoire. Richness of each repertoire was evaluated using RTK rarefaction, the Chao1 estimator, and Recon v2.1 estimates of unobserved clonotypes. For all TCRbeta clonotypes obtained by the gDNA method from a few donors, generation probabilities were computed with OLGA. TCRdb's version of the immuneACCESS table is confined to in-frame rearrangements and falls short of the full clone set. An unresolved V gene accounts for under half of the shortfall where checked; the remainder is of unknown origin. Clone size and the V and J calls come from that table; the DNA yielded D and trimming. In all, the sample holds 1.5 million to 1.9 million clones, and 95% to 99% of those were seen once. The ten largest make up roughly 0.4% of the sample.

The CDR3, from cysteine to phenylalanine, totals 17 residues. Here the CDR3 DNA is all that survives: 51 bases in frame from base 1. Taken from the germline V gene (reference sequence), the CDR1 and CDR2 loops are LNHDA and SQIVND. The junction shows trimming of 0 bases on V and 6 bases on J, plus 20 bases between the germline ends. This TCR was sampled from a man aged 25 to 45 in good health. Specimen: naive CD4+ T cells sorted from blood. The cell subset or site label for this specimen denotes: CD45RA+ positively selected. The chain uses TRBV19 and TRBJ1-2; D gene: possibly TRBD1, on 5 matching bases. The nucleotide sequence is TGTGCCAGTAGTATAGAGGCGGGGCGCTACTCTGGGCATGGCTACACCTTC. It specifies CASSIEAGRYSGHGYTF.